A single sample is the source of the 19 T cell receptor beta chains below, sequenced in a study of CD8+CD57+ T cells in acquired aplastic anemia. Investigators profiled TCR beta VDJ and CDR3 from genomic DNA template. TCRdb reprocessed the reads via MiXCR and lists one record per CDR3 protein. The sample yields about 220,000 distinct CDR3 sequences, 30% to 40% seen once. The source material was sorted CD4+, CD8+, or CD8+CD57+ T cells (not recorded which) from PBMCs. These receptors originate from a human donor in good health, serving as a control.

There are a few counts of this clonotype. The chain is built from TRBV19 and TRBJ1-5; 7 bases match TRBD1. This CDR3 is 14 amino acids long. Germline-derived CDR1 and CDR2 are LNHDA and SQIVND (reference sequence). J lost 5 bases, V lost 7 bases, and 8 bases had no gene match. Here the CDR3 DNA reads TGTGCCAGTAAATTACAGGGGAAGGATCAGCCCCAGCATTTT. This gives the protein CASKLQGKDQPQHF.

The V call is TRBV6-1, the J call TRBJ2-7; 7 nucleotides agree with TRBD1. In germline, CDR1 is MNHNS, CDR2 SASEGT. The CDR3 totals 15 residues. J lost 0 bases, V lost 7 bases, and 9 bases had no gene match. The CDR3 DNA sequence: TGTGCCAGCAAGAGTGGGGCAGGGGGCTCCTACGAGCAGTACTTC. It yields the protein CASKSGAGGSYEQYF.

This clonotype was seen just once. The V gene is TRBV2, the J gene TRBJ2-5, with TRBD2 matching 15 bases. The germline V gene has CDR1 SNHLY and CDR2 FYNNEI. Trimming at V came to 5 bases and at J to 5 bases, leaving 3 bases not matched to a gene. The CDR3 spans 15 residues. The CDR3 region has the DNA TGTGCCAGCAGTAAAGGGACTAGCGGGGGGGAGACCCAGTACTTC. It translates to CASSKGTSGGETQYF.

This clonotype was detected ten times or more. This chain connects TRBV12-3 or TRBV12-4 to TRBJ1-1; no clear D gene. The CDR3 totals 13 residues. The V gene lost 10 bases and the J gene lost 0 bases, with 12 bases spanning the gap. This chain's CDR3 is CATLRQLNTEAFF. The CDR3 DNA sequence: TGTGCCACCTTGAGGCAGCTGAACACTGAAGCTTTCTTT.

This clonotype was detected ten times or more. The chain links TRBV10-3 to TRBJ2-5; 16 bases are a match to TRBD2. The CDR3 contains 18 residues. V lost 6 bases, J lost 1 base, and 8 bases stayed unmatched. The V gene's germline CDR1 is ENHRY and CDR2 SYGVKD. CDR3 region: CAISITGTSGGGQETQYF. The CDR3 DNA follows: TGTGCCATCAGCATAACCGGGACTAGCGGGGGGGGCCAAGAGACCCAGTACTTC.

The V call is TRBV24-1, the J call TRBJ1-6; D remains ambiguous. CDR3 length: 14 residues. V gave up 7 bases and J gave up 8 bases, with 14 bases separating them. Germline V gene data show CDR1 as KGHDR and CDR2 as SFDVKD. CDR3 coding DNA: TGTGCCACCAGCAGCCGTACATCGGATTCACCCCTCCACTTT. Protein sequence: CATSSRTSDSPLHF.

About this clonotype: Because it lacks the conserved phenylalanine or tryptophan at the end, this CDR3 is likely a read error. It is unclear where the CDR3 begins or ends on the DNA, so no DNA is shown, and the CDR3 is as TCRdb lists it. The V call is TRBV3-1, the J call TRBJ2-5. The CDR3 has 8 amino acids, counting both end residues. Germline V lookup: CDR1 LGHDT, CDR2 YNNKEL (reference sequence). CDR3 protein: CASSQNHL.

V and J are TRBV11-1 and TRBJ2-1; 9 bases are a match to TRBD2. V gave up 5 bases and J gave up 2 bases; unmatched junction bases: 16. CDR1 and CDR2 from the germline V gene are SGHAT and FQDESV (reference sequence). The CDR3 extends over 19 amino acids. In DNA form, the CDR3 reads TGTGCCAGCAGCGCGAGCGGTAAGCTGGCGGGAGGGACCTACAATGAGCAGTTCTTC. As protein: CASSASGKLAGGTYNEQFF.

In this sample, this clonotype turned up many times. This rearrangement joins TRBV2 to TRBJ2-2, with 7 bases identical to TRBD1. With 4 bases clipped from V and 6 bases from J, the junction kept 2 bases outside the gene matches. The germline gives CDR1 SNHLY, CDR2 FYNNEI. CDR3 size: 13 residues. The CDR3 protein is CASSGQGAGELFF. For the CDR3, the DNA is TGTGCCAGCAGTGGACAGGGTGCCGGGGAGCTGTTTTTT. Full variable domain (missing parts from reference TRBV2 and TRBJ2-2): EPEVTQTPSHQVTQMGQEVILRCVPISNHLYFYWYRQILGQKVEFLVSFYNNEISEKSEIFDDQFSVERPDGSNFTLKIRSTKLEDSAMYFCASSGQGAGELFFGEGSRLTVL.

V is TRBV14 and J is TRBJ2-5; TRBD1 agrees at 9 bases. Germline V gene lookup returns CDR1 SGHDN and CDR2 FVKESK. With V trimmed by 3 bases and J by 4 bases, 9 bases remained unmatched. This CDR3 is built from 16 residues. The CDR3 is CASSQFTGTGTETQYF. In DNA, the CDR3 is TGTGCCAGCAGCCAGTTCACCGGGACAGGGACAGAGACCCAGTACTTC.

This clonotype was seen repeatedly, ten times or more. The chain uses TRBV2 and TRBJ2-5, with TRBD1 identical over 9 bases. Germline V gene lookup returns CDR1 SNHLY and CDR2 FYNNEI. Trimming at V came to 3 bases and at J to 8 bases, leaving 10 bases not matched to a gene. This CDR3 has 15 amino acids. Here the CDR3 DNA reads TGTGCCAGCAGTGAGGCGGGACAGGGCCGACCAACCCAGTACTTC. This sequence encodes CASSEAGQGRPTQYF. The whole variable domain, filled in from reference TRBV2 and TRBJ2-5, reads EPEVTQTPSHQVTQMGQEVILRCVPISNHLYFYWYRQILGQKVEFLVSFYNNEISEKSEIFDDQFSVERPDGSNFTLKIRSTKLEDSAMYFCASSEAGQGRPTQYFGPGTRLLVL.

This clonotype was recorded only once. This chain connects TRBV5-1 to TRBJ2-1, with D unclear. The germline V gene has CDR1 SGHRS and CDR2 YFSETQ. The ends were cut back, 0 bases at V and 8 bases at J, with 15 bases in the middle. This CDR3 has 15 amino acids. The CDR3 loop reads CASSLVLSYYDEQFF. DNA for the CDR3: TGCGCCAGCAGCTTGGTACTCTCTTATTACGATGAGCAGTTCTTC.

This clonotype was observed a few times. The CDR3 protein is CASSQDPGSSYEQYF. The DNA for the CDR3 is TGTGCCAGCAGCCAAGACCCCGGGAGCTCCTACGAGCAGTACTTC. The J gene is TRBJ2-7, the V gene TRBV14; D perhaps matches TRBD2 (6 bases). Between the trimmed V and J ends, which lost 0 bases and 0 bases, there was a span of 9 bases. This CDR3 has 15 residues. Germline V gene sequence: CDR1 SGHDN, CDR2 FVKESK.

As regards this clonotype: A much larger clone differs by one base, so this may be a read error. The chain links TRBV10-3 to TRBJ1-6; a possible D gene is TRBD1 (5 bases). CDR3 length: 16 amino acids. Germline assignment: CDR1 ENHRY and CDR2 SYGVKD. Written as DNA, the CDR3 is TGTGCCAGCAGTCAGTCGGGACGGGGTAGCGGTTGGCCCCTCCACTTT. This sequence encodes CASSQSGRGSGWPLHF.

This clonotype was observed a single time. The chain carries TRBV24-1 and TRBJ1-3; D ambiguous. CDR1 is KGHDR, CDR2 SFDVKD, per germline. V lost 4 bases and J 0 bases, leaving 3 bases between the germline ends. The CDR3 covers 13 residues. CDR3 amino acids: CATSDPSGNTIYF. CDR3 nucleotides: TGTGCCACCAGTGACCCCTCTGGAAACACCATATATTTT.

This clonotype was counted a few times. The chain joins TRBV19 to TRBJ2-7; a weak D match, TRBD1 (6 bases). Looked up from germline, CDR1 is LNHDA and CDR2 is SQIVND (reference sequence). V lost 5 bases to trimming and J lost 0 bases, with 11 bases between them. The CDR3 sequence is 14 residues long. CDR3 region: CASSLTGDSYEQYF. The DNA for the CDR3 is TGTGCCAGTAGTCTGACAGGCGACTCCTACGAGCAGTACTTC.

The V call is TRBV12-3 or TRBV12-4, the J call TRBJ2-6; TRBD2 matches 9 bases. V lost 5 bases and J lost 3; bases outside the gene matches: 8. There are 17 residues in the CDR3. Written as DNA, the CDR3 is TGTGCCAGCAGTGCGCATAGCGGGGGATATGGGGCCAACGTCCTGACTTTC. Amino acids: CASSAHSGGYGANVLTF.

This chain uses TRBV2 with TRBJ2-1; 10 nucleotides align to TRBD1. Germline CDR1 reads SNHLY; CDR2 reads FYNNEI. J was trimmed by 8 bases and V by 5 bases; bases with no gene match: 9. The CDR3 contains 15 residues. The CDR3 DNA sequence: TGTGCCAGCAGTTCCTTGGGGACAGGGGTGGATGAGCAGTTCTTC. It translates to CASSSLGTGVDEQFF.

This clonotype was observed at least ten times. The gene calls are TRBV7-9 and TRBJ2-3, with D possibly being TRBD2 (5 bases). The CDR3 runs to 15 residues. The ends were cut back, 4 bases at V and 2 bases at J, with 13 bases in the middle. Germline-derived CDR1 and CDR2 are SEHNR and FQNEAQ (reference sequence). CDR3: CASSSYPRDTDTQYF. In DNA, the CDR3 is TGTGCCAGCAGCTCATACCCCCGGGACACAGATACGCAGTATTTT.